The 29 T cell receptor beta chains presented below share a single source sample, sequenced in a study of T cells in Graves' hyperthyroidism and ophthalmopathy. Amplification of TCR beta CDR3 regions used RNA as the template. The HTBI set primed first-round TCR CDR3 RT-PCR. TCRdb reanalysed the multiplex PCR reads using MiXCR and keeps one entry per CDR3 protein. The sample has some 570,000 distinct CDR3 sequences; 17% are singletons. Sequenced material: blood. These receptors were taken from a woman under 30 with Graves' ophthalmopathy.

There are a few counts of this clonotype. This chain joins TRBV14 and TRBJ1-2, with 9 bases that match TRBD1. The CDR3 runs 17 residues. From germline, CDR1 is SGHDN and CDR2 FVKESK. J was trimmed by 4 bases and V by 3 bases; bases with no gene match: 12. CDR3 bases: TGTGCCAGCAGCCATCTACAGGGGGCAAATTTTTTCTATGGCTACACCTTC. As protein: CASSHLQGANFFYGYTF.

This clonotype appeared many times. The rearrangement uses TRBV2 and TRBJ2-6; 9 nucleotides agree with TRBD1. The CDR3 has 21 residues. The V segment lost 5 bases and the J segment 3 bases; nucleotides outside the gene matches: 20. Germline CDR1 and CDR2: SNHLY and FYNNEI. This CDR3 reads CASSFPTEGDRVTFGANVLTF. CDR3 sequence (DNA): TGTGCCAGCAGTTTTCCGACGGAGGGGGACAGGGTTACATTTGGGGCCAACGTCCTGACTTTC.

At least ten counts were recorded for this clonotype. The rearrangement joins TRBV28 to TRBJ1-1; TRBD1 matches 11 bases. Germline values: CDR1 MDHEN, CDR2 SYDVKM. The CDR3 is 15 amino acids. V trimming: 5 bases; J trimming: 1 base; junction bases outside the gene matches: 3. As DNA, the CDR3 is TGTGCCAGCAGTGGGACAGGGGGTAAGAACACTGAAGCTTTCTTT. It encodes CASSGTGGKNTEAFF.

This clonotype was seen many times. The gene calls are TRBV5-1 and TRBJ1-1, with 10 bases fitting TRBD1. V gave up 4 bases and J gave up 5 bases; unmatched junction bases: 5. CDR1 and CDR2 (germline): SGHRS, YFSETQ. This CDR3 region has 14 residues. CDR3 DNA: TGCGCCAGCAGCAGAGACAGGGGGCAAACTGAAGCTTTCTTT. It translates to CASSRDRGQTEAFF.

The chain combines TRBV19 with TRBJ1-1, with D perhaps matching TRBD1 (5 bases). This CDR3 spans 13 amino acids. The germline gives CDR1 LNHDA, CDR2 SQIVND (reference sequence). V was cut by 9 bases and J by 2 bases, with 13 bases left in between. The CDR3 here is CASMDILNTEAFF. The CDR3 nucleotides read TGTGCCAGCATGGACATACTAAACACTGAAGCTTTCTTT. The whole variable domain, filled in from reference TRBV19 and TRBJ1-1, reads DGGITQSPKYLFRKEGQNVTLSCEQNLNHDAMYWYRQDPGQGLRLIYYSQIVNDFQKGDIAEGYSVSREKKESFPLTVTSAQKNPTAFYLCASMDILNTEAFFGQGTRLTVV.

The CDR3 region is CASSSSPDLYF. In nucleotides, the CDR3 is TGTGCCAGCAGCTCTAGCCCGGACCTGTATTTT. V is TRBV7-9 and J is TRBJ2-3; D is possibly TRBD2 (5 bases). Trimming pared 4 bases from V and 14 bases from J, leaving 13 bases between. Germline CDR1 reads SEHNR; CDR2 reads FQNEAQ (reference sequence). The CDR3 sequence is 11 residues long.

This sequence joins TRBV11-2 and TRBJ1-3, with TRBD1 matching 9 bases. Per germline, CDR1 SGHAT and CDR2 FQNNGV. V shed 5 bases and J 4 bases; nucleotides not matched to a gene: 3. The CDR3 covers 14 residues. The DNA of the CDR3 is TGTGCCAGCAGCCGGACAGGGGAAGGAAACACCATATATTTT. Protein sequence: CASSRTGEGNTIYF.

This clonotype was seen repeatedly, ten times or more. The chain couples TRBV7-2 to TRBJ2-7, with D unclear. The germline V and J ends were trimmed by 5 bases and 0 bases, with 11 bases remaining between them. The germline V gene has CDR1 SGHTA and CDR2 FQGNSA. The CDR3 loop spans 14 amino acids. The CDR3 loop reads CASSGVGISYEQYF. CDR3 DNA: TGTGCCAGCAGCGGGGTGGGGATCTCCTACGAGCAGTACTTC.

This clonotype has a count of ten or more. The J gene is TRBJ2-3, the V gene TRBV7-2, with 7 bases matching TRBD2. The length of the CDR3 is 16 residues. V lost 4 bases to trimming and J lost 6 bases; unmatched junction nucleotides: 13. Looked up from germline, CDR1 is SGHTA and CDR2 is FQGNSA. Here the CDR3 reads CASSSPMGGGRDTQYF. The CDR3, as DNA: TGTGCCAGCAGCTCCCCCATGGGCGGGGGAAGGGATACGCAGTATTTT.

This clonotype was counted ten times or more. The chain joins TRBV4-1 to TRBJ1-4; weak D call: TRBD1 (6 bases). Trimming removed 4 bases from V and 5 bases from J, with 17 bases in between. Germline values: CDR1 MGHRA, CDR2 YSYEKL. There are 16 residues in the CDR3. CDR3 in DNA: TGCGCCAGCAGCCTCGCGGGTACAGGGCGAAATGAAAAACTGTTTTTT. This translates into CASSLAGTGRNEKLFF.

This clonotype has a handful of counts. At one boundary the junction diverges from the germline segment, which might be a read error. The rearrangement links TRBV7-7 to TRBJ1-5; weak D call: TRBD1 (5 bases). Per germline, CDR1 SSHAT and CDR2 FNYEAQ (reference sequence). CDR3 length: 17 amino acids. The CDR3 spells CASSLETANTGNQPQHF. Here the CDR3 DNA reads TGTGCTAGCAGCTTAGAGACAGCAAATACGGGAAATCAGCCCCAGCATTTT.

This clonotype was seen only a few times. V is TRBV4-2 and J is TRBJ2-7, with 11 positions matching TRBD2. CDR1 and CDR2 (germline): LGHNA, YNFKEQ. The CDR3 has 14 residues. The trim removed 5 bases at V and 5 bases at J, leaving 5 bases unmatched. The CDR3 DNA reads TGTGCCAGCAGCAAGACTAGCGGGATAAACGAGCAGTACTTC. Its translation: CASSKTSGINEQYF.

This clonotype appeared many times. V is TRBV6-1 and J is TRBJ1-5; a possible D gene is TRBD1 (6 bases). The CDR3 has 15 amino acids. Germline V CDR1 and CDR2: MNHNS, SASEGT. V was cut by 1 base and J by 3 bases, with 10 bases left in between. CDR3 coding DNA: TGTGCCAGCAGTGAAGACAGGGCGGCCAATCAGCCCCAGCATTTT. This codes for CASSEDRAANQPQHF.

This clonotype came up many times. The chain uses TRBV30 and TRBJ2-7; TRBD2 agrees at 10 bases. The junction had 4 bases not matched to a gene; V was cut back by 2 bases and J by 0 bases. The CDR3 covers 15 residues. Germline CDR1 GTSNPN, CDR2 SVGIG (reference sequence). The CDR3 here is CAWSLLAGDSYEQYF. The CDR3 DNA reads TGTGCCTGGAGTTTGCTAGCGGGGGACTCCTACGAGCAGTACTTC.

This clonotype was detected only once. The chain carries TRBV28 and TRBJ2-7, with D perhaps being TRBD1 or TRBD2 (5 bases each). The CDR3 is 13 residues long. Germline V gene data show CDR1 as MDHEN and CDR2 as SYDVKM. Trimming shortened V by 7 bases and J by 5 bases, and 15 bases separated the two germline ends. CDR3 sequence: CASTKREGNEQYF. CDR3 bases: TGTGCCAGCACCAAGAGAGAGGGGAACGAGCAGTACTTC.

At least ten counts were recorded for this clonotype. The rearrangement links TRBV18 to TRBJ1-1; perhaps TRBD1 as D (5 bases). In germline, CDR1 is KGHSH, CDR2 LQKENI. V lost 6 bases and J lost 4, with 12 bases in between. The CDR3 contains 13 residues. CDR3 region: CASSSGLVTEAFF. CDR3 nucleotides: TGTGCCAGCTCGTCAGGGCTTGTCACTGAAGCTTTCTTT.

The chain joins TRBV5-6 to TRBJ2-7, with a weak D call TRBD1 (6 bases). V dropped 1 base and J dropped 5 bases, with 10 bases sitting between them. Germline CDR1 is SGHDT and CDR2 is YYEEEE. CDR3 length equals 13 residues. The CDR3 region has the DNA TGTGCCAGCAGCTTGTCAGGGGCCCACGAGCAGTACTTC. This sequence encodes CASSLSGAHEQYF.

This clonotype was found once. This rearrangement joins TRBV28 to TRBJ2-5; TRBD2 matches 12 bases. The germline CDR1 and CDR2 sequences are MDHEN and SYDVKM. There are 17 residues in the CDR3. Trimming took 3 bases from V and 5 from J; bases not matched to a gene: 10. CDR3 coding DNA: TGTGCCAGCAGTTTTTCCCTAGCGGGAGGGCCGGGGGAGACCCAGTACTTC. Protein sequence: CASSFSLAGGPGETQYF.

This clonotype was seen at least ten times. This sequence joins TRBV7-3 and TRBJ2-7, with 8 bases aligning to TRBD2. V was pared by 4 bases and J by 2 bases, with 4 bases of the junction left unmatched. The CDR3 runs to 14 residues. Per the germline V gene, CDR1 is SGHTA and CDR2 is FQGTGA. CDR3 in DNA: TGTGCCAGCAGCTCGACTAGCGACACCTACGAGCAGTACTTC. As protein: CASSSTSDTYEQYF.

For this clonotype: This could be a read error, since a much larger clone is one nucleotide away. The CDR3 here is CSASGDDTQYF. As DNA, the CDR3 is TGCAGTGCTAGTGGGGATGATACGCAGTATTTT. The chain links TRBV20-1 to TRBJ2-3; D unclear. This CDR3 has 11 amino acids. Germline loops: CDR1 DFQATT, CDR2 SNEGSKA (reference sequence). V was shortened by 3 bases and J by 6 bases, with 7 bases between the two germline ends.

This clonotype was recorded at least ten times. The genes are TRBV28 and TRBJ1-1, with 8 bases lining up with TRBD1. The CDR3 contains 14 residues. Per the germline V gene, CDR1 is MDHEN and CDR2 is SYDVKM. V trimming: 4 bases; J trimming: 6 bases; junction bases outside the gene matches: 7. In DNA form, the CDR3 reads TGTGCCAGCAGTTGGGACAGGCTTGGATCTGAAGCTTTCTTT. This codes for CASSWDRLGSEAFF. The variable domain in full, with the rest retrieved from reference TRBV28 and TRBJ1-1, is DVKVTQSSRYLVKRTGEKVFLECVQDMDHENMFWYRQDPGLGLRLIYFSYDVKMKEKGDIPEGYSVSREKKERFSLILESASTNQTSMYLCASSWDRLGSEAFFGQGTRLTVV.

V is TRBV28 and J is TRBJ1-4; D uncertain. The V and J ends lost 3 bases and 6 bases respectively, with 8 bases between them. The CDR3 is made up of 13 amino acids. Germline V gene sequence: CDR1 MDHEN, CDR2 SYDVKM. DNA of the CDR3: TGTGCCAGCAGTTTCGAGGGCGATGAAAAACTGTTTTTT. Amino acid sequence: CASSFEGDEKLFF. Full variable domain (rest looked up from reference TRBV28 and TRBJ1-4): DVKVTQSSRYLVKRTGEKVFLECVQDMDHENMFWYRQDPGLGLRLIYFSYDVKMKEKGDIPEGYSVSREKKERFSLILESASTNQTSMYLCASSFEGDEKLFFGSGTQLSVL.

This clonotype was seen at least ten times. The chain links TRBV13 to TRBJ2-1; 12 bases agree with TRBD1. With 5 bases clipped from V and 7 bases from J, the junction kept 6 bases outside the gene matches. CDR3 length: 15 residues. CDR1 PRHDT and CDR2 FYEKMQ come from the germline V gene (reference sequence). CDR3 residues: CASSITGQGANEQFF. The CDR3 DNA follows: TGTGCCAGCAGCATAACGGGACAGGGGGCGAATGAGCAGTTCTTC.

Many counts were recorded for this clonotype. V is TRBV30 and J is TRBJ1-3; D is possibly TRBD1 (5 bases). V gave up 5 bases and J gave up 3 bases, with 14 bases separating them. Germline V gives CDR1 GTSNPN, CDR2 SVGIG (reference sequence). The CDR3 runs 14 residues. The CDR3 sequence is CAWGPGLYGNTIYF. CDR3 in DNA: TGTGCCTGGGGCCCGGGGCTGTATGGAAACACCATATATTTT. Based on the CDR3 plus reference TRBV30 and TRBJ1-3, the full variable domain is SQTIHQWPATLVQPVGSPLSLECTVEGTSNPNLYWYRQAAGRGLQLLFYSVGIGQISSEVPQNLSASRPQDRQFILSSKKLLLSDSGFYLCAWGPGLYGNTIYFGEGSWLTVV.

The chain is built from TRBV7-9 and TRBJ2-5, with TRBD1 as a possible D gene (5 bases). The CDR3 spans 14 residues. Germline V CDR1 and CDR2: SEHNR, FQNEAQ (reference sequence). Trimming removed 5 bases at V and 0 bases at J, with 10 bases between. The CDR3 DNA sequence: TGTGCCAGCAGCCAAAGCAGGGACCAAGAGACCCAGTACTTC. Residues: CASSQSRDQETQYF.

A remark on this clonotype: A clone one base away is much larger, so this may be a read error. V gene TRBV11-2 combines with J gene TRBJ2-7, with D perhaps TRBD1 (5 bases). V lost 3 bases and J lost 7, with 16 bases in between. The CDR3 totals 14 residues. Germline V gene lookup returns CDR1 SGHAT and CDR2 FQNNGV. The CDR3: CASSFNSRVGEQYF. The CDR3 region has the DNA TGTGCCAGCAGCTTCAACTCCAGGGTAGGTGAGCAGTACTTC. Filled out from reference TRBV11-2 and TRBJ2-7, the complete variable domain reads EAGVAQSPRYKIIEKRQSVAFWCNPISGHATLYWYQQILGQGPKLLIQFQNNGVVDDSQLPKDRFSAERLKGVDSTLKIQPAKLEDSAVYLCASSFNSRVGEQYFGPGTRLTVT.

Here the CDR3 reads CASSLDRARDYTF. The CDR3 nucleotides read TGCGCCAGCAGCCTGGACAGGGCTCGGGACTACACCTTC. The V call is TRBV5-1, the J call TRBJ1-2, with 8 bases fitting TRBD1. The CDR3 totals 13 residues. Trimming at V came to 4 bases and at J to 10 bases, leaving 9 bases not matched to a gene. Germline-derived CDR1 and CDR2 are SGHRS and YFSETQ.

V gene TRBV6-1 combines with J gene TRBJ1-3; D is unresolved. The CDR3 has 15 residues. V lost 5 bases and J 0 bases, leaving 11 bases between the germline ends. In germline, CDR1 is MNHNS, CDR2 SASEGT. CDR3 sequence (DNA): TGTGCCAGCAGTACCAATTGGGCCTCTGGAAACACCATATATTTT. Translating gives CASSTNWASGNTIYF.

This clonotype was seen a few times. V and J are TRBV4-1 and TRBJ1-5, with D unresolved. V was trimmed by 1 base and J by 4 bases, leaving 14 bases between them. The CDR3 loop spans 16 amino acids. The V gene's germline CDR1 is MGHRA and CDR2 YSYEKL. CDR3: CASSQVSYGKNQPQHF. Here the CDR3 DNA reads TGCGCCAGCAGCCAAGTCTCTTACGGAAAGAATCAGCCCCAGCATTTT.